Included here is one T cell receptor (beta chain) sequence, with context. Antigen unknown. This sample was taken from a study of blood T cells in healthy people across ages. Overall study results and limits: In the absence of known donor CMV status, changes in expanded clonotypes were possibly confounded.

A J-beta primer mix and a sample-barcoded 5' primer were used in a second PCR of about 7 to 12 cycles. A tag from a template-switch adaptor with 12 random nucleotides marked each cDNA molecule. Using its own MiXCR run on the 5' RACE reads, TCRdb lists one record per CDR3 protein. The sample consists of a few hundred thousand distinct CDR3 sequences, about 28% of them appearing once. The CDR3 has 15 amino acids. V was shortened by 3 bases and J by 5 bases, with 14 bases between the two germline ends. This sample also appeared in a second study, on T cells of mothers and their children.

V gene TRBV12-3 or TRBV12-4 combines with J gene TRBJ2-1, with no clear D. Specimen: blood. The sequence was collected from a boy younger than 10 in good health. This chain's CDR3 is CASSFFAEPNNEQFF. The CDR3 region has the DNA TGTGCCAGCAGTTTTTTCGCGGAACCTAACAATGAGCAGTTCTTC.